A selection of T cell receptor beta chains follows, all from one sample in a study of T cells in localized non-small cell lung cancer. Libraries were prepared by immunoSEQ multiplex PCR; TCRdb keeps only in-frame clonotypes and omits some of them. The sample holds nearly 25,000 clones, around 88% seen once. The sample here was peripheral blood, taken before any cancer treatment. Source of these receptors: a male donor older than 55 with stage II squamous cell lung carcinoma. CDR3s include the opening cysteine and the closing phenylalanine or tryptophan. Each record gives: J gene, D gene, V gene, CDR3 DNA, CDR3 protein. D genes are given only for firm matches.

>TRBJ1-3|.|TRBV7-6
TGTGCCAGCAGCTTAGGCTCCCGGAGCACCATATATTTT
CASSLGSRSTIYF
>TRBJ1-4|.|TRBV28
TGTGCCAGCAGTTTGGACGGCCTGGGTGCATCTAATGAAAAACTGTTTTTT
CASSLDGLGASNEKLFF
>TRBJ2-7|TRBD2|TRBV27
TGTGCCAGCAGTTTGAGAGGTAGACTAGCGGGAGTGCCTGACGAGCAGTACTTC
CASSLRGRLAGVPDEQYF
>TRBJ1-2|TRBD1|TRBV12-5
TGTGCCGGACAGGGGGACTATGGCTACACCTTC
CAGQGDYGYTF
>TRBJ1-6|TRBD1|TRBV6-1
TGTGCCAGCAGTGGGAGGGGACAGGGTGTCTCCAATTCACCCCTCCACTTT
CASSGRGQGVSNSPLHF
>TRBJ1-2|.|TRBV7-9
TGTGCCAGCAGCTTAGACAGTACCTATGGCTACACCTTC
CASSLDSTYGYTF
>TRBJ2-1|.|TRBV5-6
TGTGCCAGCAGCTTGGGTAGGAGGGTCTACAATGAGCAGTTCTTC
CASSLGRRVYNEQFF
>TRBJ2-7|.|TRBV29-1
TGCAGCGGGGGTGGCTACGAGCAGTACTTC
CSGGGYEQYF
>TRBJ1-5|.|TRBV7-2
TGTGCCAGCAGCCCGAACCTGGGCAATCAGCCCCAGCATTTT
CASSPNLGNQPQHF
>TRBJ1-3|.|TRBV4-2
TGTGCCAGCAGCCAAGACCCCCGCGCTACCTCTGGAAACACCATATATTTT
CASSQDPRATSGNTIYF
>TRBJ2-2|.|TRBV7-9
TGTGCCAGCAGCTTAAGGGATACCGGGGAGCTGTTTTTT
CASSLRDTGELFF
>TRBJ1-1|TRBD1|TRBV7-2
TGTGCCAGCAGCTTAGTGACAGGGGGCCGGAACACTGAAGCTTTCTTT
CASSLVTGGRNTEAFF
>TRBJ2-7|TRBD2|TRBV6-5
TGTGCCAGCAACCCGGGAGGGAGCTCCTACGAGCAGTACTTC
CASNPGGSSYEQYF